Listed below are T cell receptor beta chains from one sample, sequenced in a study of CD8+CD57+ T cells in acquired aplastic anemia. Each CDR3 protein gets one entry after TCRdb re-called the reads with MiXCR. The sample has 200,000 to 250,000 distinct CDR3 sequences; 65% are singletons. Sequenced: sorted CD4+, CD8+, or CD8+CD57+ T cells (not recorded which) from PBMCs. Receptors were obtained from a human donor with aplastic anemia. Each CDR3 is given with its conserved first and last residue. The order of the fields is CDR3 length, J gene, D gene, V gene, clone size, CDR3 DNA, CDR3 protein. D genes are given only for firm matches. For some rows the clone size is stated as once, few or many, or as a class when expanded; others skip it.

cdr3_length: 13
j_call: TRBJ1-1
d_call: -
v_call: TRBV5-1
clone_size: once
cdr3_nt: TGCGCCAGCATCGGTCAGACGAACACTGAAGCTTTCTTT
cdr3_aa: CASIGQTNTEAFF

cdr3_length: 14
j_call: TRBJ2-3
d_call: -
v_call: TRBV24-1
clone_size: once
cdr3_nt: TGTGCCACCAGTGATTGGTCTAGCACAGATACGCAGTATTTT
cdr3_aa: CATSDWSSTDTQYF

cdr3_length: 14
j_call: TRBJ1-1
d_call: -
v_call: TRBV7-9
clone_size: -
cdr3_nt: TGCGCCAGCAGCCAAGATGAGGGCGGGACTGAAGCTTTCTTT
cdr3_aa: CASSQDEGGTEAFF

cdr3_length: 15
j_call: TRBJ2-1
d_call: TRBD2
v_call: TRBV12-3/TRBV12-4
clone_size: many
cdr3_nt: TGTGCCAGCAGCTGGTCTAGCGGGTCCTTCAATGAGCAGTTCTTC
cdr3_aa: CASSWSSGSFNEQFF

cdr3_length: 16
j_call: TRBJ2-5
d_call: -
v_call: TRBV5-6
clone_size: -
cdr3_nt: TGTGCCAGCAGCTTGGTGGGACGACAGGCCCAAGAGACCCAGTACTTC
cdr3_aa: CASSLVGRQAQETQYF

cdr3_length: 15
j_call: TRBJ2-3
d_call: -
v_call: TRBV5-5
clone_size: -
cdr3_nt: TGTGCCAGCAGCCAGAATGGGTTTTCCACAGATACGCAGTATTTT
cdr3_aa: CASSQNGFSTDTQYF

cdr3_length: 15
j_call: TRBJ1-1
d_call: -
v_call: TRBV19
clone_size: -
cdr3_nt: TGTGCCAGTAGCCCGGGTCTCCCACCCGTCCTGAAAGCTTTCTTT
cdr3_aa: CASSPGLPPVLKAFF

cdr3_length: 20
j_call: TRBJ1-4
d_call: -
v_call: TRBV12-3/TRBV12-4
clone_size: many
cdr3_nt: TGTGCCAGCAGTTCAACGGCAGGAGACATACCTAGTGATCCTAATGAAAAACTGTTTTTT
cdr3_aa: CASSSTAGDIPSDPNEKLFF

cdr3_length: 16
j_call: TRBJ2-3
d_call: TRBD2
v_call: TRBV5-1
clone_size: -
cdr3_nt: TGCGCCAGCAGCTTCGGTCCTAGCGGGAGCACAGATACGCAGTATTTT
cdr3_aa: CASSFGPSGSTDTQYF

cdr3_length: 12
j_call: TRBJ2-7
d_call: -
v_call: TRBV2
clone_size: -
cdr3_nt: TGTGCCAGCAACTCAGGGGCCTACGAGCAGTACTTC
cdr3_aa: CASNSGAYEQYF

cdr3_length: 15
j_call: TRBJ1-1
d_call: TRBD1
v_call: TRBV19
clone_size: -
cdr3_nt: TGTGCCAGTGTACGGGACAGGCATCAGGGCACTGAAGCTTTCTTT
cdr3_aa: CASVRDRHQGTEAFF

cdr3_length: 17
j_call: TRBJ2-3
d_call: TRBD2
v_call: TRBV7-6
clone_size: -
cdr3_nt: TGTGCCAGCAGCCAGGGGGCTAGCGGGAGTTTCGCAGATACGCAGTATTTT
cdr3_aa: CASSQGASGSFADTQYF

cdr3_length: 13
j_call: TRBJ1-1
d_call: -
v_call: TRBV5-5
clone_size: -
cdr3_nt: TGTGCCAGCAGGTCATTGCGGAACACTGAAGCTTTCTTT
cdr3_aa: CASRSLRNTEAFF

cdr3_length: 11
j_call: TRBJ1-1
d_call: -
v_call: TRBV29-1
clone_size: -
cdr3_nt: TGCAGCGCCGGGGACAAGCAAGAAGCTTTCTTT
cdr3_aa: CSAGDKQEAFF

cdr3_length: 14
j_call: TRBJ2-3
d_call: -
v_call: TRBV6-5
clone_size: -
cdr3_nt: TGTGCCAGCCACCACAGGGATAGGAGAGATACGCAGTATTTT
cdr3_aa: CASHHRDRRDTQYF

cdr3_length: 17
j_call: TRBJ2-1
d_call: TRBD2
v_call: TRBV24-1
clone_size: few
cdr3_nt: TGTGCCACCAGTGATCCTTCCACTAGCGGGAGGGGTGATGAGCAGTTCTTC
cdr3_aa: CATSDPSTSGRGDEQFF